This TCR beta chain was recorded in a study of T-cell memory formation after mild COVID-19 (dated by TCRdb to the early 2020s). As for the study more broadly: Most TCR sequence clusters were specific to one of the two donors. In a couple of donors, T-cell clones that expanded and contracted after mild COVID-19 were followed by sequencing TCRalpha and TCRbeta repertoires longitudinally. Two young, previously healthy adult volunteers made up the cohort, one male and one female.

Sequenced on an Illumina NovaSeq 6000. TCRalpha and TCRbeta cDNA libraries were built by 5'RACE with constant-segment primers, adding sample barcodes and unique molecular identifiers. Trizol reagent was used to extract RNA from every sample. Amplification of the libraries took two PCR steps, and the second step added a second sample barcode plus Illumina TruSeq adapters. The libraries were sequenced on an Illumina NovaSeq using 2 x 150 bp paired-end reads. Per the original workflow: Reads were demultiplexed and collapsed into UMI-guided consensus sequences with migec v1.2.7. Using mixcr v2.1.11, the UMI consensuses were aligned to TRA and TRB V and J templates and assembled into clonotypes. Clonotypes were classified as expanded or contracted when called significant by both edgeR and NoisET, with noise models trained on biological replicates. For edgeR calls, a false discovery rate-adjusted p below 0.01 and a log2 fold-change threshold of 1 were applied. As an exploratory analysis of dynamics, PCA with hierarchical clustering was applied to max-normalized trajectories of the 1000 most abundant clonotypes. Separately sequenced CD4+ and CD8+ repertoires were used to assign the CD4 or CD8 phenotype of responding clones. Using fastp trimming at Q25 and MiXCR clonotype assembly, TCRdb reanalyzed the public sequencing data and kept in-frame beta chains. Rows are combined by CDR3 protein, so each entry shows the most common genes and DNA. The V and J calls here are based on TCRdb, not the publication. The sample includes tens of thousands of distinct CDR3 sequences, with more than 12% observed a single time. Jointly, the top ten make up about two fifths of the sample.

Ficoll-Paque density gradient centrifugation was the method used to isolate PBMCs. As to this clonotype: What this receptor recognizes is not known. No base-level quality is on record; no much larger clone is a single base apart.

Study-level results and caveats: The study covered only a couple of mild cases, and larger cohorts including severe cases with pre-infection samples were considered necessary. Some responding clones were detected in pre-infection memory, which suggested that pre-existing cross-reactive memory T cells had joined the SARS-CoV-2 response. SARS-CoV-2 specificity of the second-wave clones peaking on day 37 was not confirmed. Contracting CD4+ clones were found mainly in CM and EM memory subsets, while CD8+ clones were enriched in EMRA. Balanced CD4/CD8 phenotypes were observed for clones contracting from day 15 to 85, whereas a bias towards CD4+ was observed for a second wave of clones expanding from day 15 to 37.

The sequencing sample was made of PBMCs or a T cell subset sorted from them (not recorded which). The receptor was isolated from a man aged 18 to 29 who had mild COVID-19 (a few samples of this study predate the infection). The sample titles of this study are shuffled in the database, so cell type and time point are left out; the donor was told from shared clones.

The bases are TGTGCCAGCAGCTTCAGTGGGCAGCCGATCTATGGCTACACCTTC. Translated, this is CASSFSGQPIYGYTF. The sequence joins TRBV7-9 to TRBJ1-2; too little of a D gene remains to name it. The junction shows trimming of 3 bases on V and 4 bases on J, plus 15 bases between the germline ends. Including cysteine and phenylalanine, the CDR3 has 15 amino acids. Just the 45-base CDR3 DNA is kept, in frame starting at base 1. CDR1 and CDR2 are read off the germline V gene (reference sequence) as SEHNR and FQNEAQ. Extended through the reference TRBV7-9 and TRBJ1-2 proteins, this CDR3 yields the full variable domain: DTGVSQNPRHKITKRGQNVTFRCDPISEHNRLYWYRQTLGQGPEFLTYFQNEAQLEKSRLLSDRFSAERPKGSFSTLEIQRTEQGDSAMYLCASSFSGQPIYGYTFGSGTRLTVV.